This entry lists 10 T cell receptor beta chains sequenced from one sample in a study of T cells in Graves' hyperthyroidism and ophthalmopathy. TCR beta CDR3 regions were amplified from RNA transcripts. The HTBI set primed first-round TCR CDR3 RT-PCR. TCRdb analysed the multiplex PCR reads with MiXCR anew, one entry per CDR3 protein. The table records some 720,000 distinct CDR3 sequences, about a sixth of them present only once. The sequenced sample was blood. These receptors were taken from a man in his late teens or twenties with Graves' hyperthyroidism.

This clonotype was seen ten or more times. The chain links TRBV30 to TRBJ1-4; D remains unclear. There are 15 residues in the CDR3. V was clipped by 0 bases and J by 8 bases, with 16 bases between them. CDR1 is GTSNPN and CDR2 is SVGIG in the germline V gene (reference sequence). The CDR3 DNA reads TGTGCCTGGAGTGTGGGCTTGGTAAATTTAGAAAAACTGTTTTTT. As protein: CAWSVGLVNLEKLFF.

The chain links TRBV4-1 to TRBJ2-5; unclear D gene. The V gene lost 4 bases and the J gene lost 5 bases, with 14 bases spanning the gap. Germline lookup yields CDR1 MGHRA and CDR2 YSYEKL. CDR3 size: 14 residues. For the CDR3, the DNA is TGCGCCAGCAGCCGAACGGACCTAGGGGAGACCCAGTACTTC. This encodes CASSRTDLGETQYF.

Regarding this clonotype: One junction end disagrees with the germline gene, perhaps due to a read error. V and J are TRBV19 and TRBJ2-7, with TRBD2 matching 10 bases. The CDR3 runs 15 residues. The germline CDR1 and CDR2 sequences are LNHDA and SQIVND (reference sequence). Here the CDR3 DNA reads TGTGCCAGTAGTATAACCGCTAGCGGGAGAGTCGAGCTGTACTTC. Translating it yields CASSITASGRVELYF.

This clonotype was detected a few times. This rearrangement joins TRBV28 to TRBJ2-1, with 7 bases aligning to TRBD2. Germline V gene sequence: CDR1 MDHEN, CDR2 SYDVKM. V lost 6 bases, J lost 8 bases, and 13 bases stayed unmatched. The CDR3 is 15 amino acids. In nucleotides, the CDR3 is TGTGCCAGCAGCCGCACATCGACTAGCATCCATGAGCAGTTCTTC. Translation gives CASSRTSTSIHEQFF.

This clonotype has only a few counts. J is TRBJ1-1 and V is TRBV20-1, with D perhaps TRBD1 (6 bases). V lost 5 bases and J 1 base, leaving 14 bases between the germline ends. The germline gives CDR1 DFQATT, CDR2 SNEGSKA (reference sequence). The CDR3 length is 14 residues. CDR3 residues: CSAAAGTPNTEAFF. The CDR3 bases are TGCAGTGCTGCCGCCGGGACACCGAACACTGAAGCTTTCTTT.

CDR3 sequence (DNA): TGCAGCGTTGGGGACAGAGGAGCTTTCTTT. Translation gives CSVGDRGAFF. V gene TRBV29-1 combines with J gene TRBJ1-1, with 7 bases that match TRBD1. Germline V gene lookup returns CDR1 SQVTM and CDR2 ANQGSEA. Losses at the gene ends were 4 bases for V and 10 bases for J; bases not matched to a gene: 3. The CDR3 extends over 10 amino acids.

The genes are TRBV7-2 and TRBJ1-2, with 9 nucleotides matching TRBD1. Germline CDR1 is SGHTA and CDR2 is FQGNSA. Trimming removed 6 bases from V and 4 bases from J; junction bases left unmatched: 9. The CDR3 is made up of 15 amino acids. CDR3 sequence reads: CASSSNRGLSYGYTF. The CDR3 nucleotides are TGTGCCAGCAGTTCGAACAGGGGGCTTAGCTATGGCTACACCTTC.

This clonotype was detected many times. The chain joins TRBV11-2 to TRBJ2-7; 9 nucleotides match TRBD2. The germline V gene has CDR1 SGHAT and CDR2 FQNNGV. This CDR3 has 16 amino acids. Trimming cost V 5 bases and J 2 bases; bases outside gene matches: 10. The CDR3: CASSPALSGGPYEQYF. The CDR3 DNA follows: TGTGCCAGCAGCCCAGCCCTGAGCGGGGGGCCCTACGAGCAGTACTTC.

This rearrangement joins TRBV5-5 to TRBJ2-7; TRBD1 aligns across 7 bases. Germline loops: CDR1 SGHKS, CDR2 YYEKEE (reference sequence). V lost 4 bases, J lost 5 bases, and 9 bases stayed unmatched. This CDR3 is 14 amino acids long. The CDR3 DNA is TGTGCCAGCAGCCAGGACAGGATTTCGGACGAGCAGTACTTC. It codes for CASSQDRISDEQYF.

This clonotype was recorded many times. J is TRBJ2-7 and V is TRBV12-3 or TRBV12-4, with 11 bases that match TRBD2. This CDR3 region has 17 residues. The V gene end was trimmed by 3 bases and the J gene end by 2 bases; junction bases not matched to a gene: 9. The CDR3 DNA sequence: TGTGCCAGCAGTTTTAGAGTAGCGGGAGGGATTCCCTACGAGCAGTACTTC. Translation: CASSFRVAGGIPYEQYF.